This T cell receptor beta chain was sequenced for a study of CD8 T cells in ankylosing spondylitis. TCRdb recomputed calls from the 5' RACE reads with MiXCR, one row per CDR3 protein. The sample carries under 250,000 distinct CDR3 sequences, roughly 32% recorded once. Germline V CDR1 and CDR2: LGHDT, YNNKEL (reference sequence). The V end was cut by 1 base, the J end by 0 bases, with 10 bases between. The CDR3 has 16 amino acids. This sequence was found in a male donor with ankylosing spondylitis or in good health (not recorded which). This chain uses TRBV3-1 with TRBJ2-1; D not certain. Sample: blood, either unsorted or a sorted T cell fraction (not recorded which). DNA of the CDR3: TGTGCCAGCAGCCAAGGGACGGTAAGCTCCTACAATGAGCAGTTCTTC. This translates into CASSQGTVSSYNEQFF.